Listed below are T cell receptor beta chains from one sample, sequenced in a study of T cell responses to AZD1222 COVID-19 vaccine. Clones were read by immunoSEQ multiplex PCR, and TCRdb kept only the in-frame ones, dropping some. The table lists more than 90,000 clones, 86% of them singletons. Sequenced here: peripheral blood, sampled 28 days after the second AZD1222 dose. Receptor source: an adult who received the AZD1222 COVID-19 vaccine. Each CDR3 is given with its conserved first and last residue. Fields, in order: clone size, D gene, J gene, V gene, CDR3 protein, CDR3 DNA. D genes are given only for firm matches. Rows may omit the clone size; those that give it use once, few, many or a size class.

>.|.|TRBJ2-3|TRBV6-4
CASSERGSTDTQYF
TGTGCCAGCAGTGAGAGGGGAAGCACAGATACGCAGTATTTT
>.|TRBD1|TRBJ1-4|TRBV4-1
CASSHPLRGRNEKLFF
TGCGCCAGCAGCCACCCTTTGAGGGGGCGGAATGAAAAACTGTTTTTT
>once|TRBD1|TRBJ1-2|TRBV4-3
CASRPNTGVVGYTF
TGCGCCAGCAGGCCTAATACAGGGGTGGTTGGCTACACCTTC
>once|.|TRBJ2-1|TRBV5-1
CASSLNREYNEQFF
TGCGCCAGCAGCTTGAATAGGGAATACAATGAGCAGTTCTTC
>.|TRBD1|TRBJ1-3|TRBV4-3
CASSQTRTGASGNTIYF
TGCGCCAGCAGCCAAACCAGGACAGGGGCTTCTGGAAACACCATATATTTT
>.|TRBD1|TRBJ2-7|TRBV19
CASTPTGGNAYEQYF
TGTGCCAGTACCCCGACAGGGGGCAATGCCTACGAGCAGTACTTC
>.|.|TRBJ1-1|TRBV3-1/TRBV3-2
CASSQVNTEAFF
TGTGCCAGCAGCCAAGTGAACACTGAAGCTTTCTTT
>.|.|TRBJ1-1|TRBV7-2
CASSSLGGSNTEAFF
TGTGCCAGCAGCTCCTTGGGCGGCTCGAACACTGAAGCTTTCTTT
>few|.|TRBJ1-2|TRBV11-2
CASSLQGGYGYTF
TGTGCCAGCAGCCTACAGGGCGGCTATGGCTACACCTTC
>.|.|TRBJ2-7|TRBV29-1
CSVRGPYEQYF
TGCAGCGTGCGGGGACCCTACGAGCAGTACTTC
>.|TRBD1|TRBJ1-1|TRBV2
CASRDRGNTEAFF
TGTGCCAGCAGGGACAGGGGGAACACTGAAGCTTTCTTT
>.|.|TRBJ2-7|TRBV6-5
CASSQGPMGSYEQYF
TGTGCCAGCAGTCAGGGACCTATGGGCTCCTACGAGCAGTACTTC
>.|.|TRBJ1-1|TRBV7-9
CASSLRAGVNTEAFF
TGTGCCAGCAGCTTACGCGCAGGAGTGAACACTGAAGCTTTCTTT
>.|.|TRBJ2-3|TRBV29-1
CSARDGRGTQYF
TGCAGCGCCCGGGACGGGCGGGGTACGCAGTATTTT
>.|.|TRBJ1-6|TRBV7-9
CASSGRTLGVDSPLHF
TGTGCCAGCAGCGGCAGAACCCTCGGGGTAGATTCACCCCTCCACTTT
>.|TRBD1|TRBJ1-2|TRBV10-3
CAISETRTGFYGYTF
TGTGCCATCAGTGAGACCAGGACAGGGTTTTATGGCTACACCTTC